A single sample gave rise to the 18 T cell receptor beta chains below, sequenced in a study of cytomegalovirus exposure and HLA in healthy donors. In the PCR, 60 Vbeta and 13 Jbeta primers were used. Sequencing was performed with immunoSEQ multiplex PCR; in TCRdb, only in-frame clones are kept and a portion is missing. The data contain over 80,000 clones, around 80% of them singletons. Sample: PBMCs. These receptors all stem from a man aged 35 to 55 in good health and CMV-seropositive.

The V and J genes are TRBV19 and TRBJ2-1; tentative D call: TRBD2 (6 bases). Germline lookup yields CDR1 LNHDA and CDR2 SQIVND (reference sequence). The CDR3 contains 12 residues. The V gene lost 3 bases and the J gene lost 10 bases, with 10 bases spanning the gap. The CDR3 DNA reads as TGTGCCAGTAGTATTGGGGGAGGAGAGCAGTTCTTC. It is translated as CASSIGGGEQFF.

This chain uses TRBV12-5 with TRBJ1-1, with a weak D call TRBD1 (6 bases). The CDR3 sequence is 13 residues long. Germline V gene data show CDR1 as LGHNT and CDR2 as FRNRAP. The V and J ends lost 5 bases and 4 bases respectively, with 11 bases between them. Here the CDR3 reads CASGLGTLTEAFF. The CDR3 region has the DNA TGTGCTAGTGGTCTCGGGACACTCACTGAAGCTTTCTTT.

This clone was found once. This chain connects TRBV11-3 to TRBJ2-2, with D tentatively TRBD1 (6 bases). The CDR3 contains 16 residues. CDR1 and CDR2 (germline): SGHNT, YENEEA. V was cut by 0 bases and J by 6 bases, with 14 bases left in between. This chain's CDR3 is CASSLDPPNRAGELFF. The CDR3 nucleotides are TGTGCCAGCAGCTTAGATCCCCCCAACAGGGCCGGGGAGCTGTTTTTT.

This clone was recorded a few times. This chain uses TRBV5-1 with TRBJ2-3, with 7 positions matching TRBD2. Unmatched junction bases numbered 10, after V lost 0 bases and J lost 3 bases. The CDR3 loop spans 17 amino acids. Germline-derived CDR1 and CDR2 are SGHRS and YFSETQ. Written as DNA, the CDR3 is TGCGCCAGCAGCTTGGCGACGGCTAGCGGAGATACAGATACGCAGTATTTT. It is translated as CASSLATASGDTDTQYF.

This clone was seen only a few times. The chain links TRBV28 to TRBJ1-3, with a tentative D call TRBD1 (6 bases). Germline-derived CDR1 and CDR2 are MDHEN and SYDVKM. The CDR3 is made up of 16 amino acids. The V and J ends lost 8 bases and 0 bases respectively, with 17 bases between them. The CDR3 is CASGGSIDPSGNTIYF. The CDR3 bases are TGTGCCAGCGGGGGCTCGATCGACCCCTCTGGAAACACCATATATTTT.

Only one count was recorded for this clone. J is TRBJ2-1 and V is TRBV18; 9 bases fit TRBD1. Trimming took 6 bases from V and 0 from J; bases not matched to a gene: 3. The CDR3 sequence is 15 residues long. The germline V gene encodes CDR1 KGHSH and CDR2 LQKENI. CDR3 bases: TGTGCCAGCTCCATGACAGGGGGCTCCTACAATGAGCAGTTCTTC. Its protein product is CASSMTGGSYNEQFF.

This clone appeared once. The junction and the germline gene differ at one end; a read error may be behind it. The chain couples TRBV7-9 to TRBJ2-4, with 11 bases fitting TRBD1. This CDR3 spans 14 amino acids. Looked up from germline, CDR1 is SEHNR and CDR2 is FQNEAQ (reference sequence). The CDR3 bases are TGTTCCAGCAGCTTTGGACAGGGGGCGAACATTCAGTACTTC. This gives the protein CSSSFGQGANIQYF.

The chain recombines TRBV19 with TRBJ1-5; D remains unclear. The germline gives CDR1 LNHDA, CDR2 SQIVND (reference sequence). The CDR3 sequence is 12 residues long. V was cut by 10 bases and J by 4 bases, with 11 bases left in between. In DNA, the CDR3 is TGTGCCACCAGAAGCGGAAATCAGCCCCAGCATTTT. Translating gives CATRSGNQPQHF.

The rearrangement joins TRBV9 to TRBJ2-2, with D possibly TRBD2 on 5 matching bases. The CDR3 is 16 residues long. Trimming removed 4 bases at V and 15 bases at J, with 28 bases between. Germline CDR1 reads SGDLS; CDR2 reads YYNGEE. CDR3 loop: CASSTPADSSSGKMFF. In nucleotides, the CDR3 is TGTGCCAGCAGCACGCCGGCGGACTCCTCCTCGGGAAAGATGTTTTTT.

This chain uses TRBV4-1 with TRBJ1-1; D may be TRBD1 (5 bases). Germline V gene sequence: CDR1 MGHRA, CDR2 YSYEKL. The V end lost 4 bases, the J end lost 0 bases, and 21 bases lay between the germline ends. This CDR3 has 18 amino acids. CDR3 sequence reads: CASSLLRTGTFMNTEAFF. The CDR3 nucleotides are TGCGCCAGCAGCCTCTTACGGACCGGGACTTTTATGAACACTGAAGCTTTCTTT.

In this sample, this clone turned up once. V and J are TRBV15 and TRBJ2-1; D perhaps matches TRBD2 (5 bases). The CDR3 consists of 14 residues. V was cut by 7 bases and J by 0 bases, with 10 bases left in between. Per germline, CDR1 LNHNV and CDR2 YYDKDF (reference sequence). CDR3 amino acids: CATKVGDSYNEQFF. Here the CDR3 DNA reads TGTGCCACCAAAGTGGGAGACTCCTACAATGAGCAGTTCTTC.

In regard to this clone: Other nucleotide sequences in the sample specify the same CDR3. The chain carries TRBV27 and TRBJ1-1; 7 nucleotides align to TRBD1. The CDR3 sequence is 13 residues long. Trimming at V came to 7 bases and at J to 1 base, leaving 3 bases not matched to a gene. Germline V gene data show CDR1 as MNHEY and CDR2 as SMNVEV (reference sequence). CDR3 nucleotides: TGTGCCAGCAAAACAGGGGAGAACACTGAAGCTTTCTTT. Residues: CASKTGENTEAFF.

The DNA of the CDR3 is TGTGCCTGGAGTGTAGAGCTCACGGACATTCAGTACTTC. Residues: CAWSVELTDIQYF. J is TRBJ2-4 and V is TRBV30; D unresolved. V was pared by 0 bases and J by 8 bases, with 11 bases between. There are 13 residues in the CDR3. Germline assignment: CDR1 GTSNPN and CDR2 SVGIG (reference sequence).

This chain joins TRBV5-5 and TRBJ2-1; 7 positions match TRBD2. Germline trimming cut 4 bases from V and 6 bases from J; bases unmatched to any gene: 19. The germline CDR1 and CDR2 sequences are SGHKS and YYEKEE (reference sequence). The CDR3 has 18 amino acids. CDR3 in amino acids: CASSPLGEVGGLGNEQFF. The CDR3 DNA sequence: TGTGCCAGCAGCCCGCTGGGTGAGGTCGGGGGGTTAGGCAATGAGCAGTTCTTC.

The CDR3 region is CASSFRVSYEQYF. CDR3 nucleotides: TGTGCCAGCAGTTTCAGGGTCTCCTACGAGCAGTACTTC. The chain recombines TRBV28 with TRBJ2-7; weak D call: TRBD1 (5 bases). CDR3 length: 13 amino acids. Germline CDR1 MDHEN, CDR2 SYDVKM. Trimming pared 3 bases from V and 0 bases from J, leaving 6 bases between.

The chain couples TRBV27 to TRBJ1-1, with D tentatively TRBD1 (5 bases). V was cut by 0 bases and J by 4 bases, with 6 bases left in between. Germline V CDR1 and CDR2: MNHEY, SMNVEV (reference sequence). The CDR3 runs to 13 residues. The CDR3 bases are TGTGCCAGCAGTTTATCTGGGGCCACTGAAGCTTTCTTT. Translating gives CASSLSGATEAFF.

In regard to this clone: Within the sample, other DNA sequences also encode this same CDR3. CDR3 region: CASSIDRDNEQFF. In DNA form, the CDR3 reads TGTGCCAGTAGTATAGACAGGGATAATGAGCAGTTCTTC. The rearrangement joins TRBV19 to TRBJ2-1, with D possibly matching TRBD1 (5 bases). The CDR3 has 13 amino acids. Trimming cost V 0 bases and J 7 bases, with 7 bases left between them. CDR1 and CDR2 (germline): LNHDA, SQIVND (reference sequence).

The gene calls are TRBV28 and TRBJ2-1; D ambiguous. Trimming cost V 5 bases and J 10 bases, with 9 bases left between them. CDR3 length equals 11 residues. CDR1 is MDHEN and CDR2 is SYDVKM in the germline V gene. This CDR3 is CASSPRVEQFF. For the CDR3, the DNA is TGTGCCAGCAGTCCTCGAGTCGAGCAGTTCTTC. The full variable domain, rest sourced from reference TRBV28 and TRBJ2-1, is DVKVTQSSRYLVKRTGEKVFLECVQDMDHENMFWYRQDPGLGLRLIYFSYDVKMKEKGDIPEGYSVSREKKERFSLILESASTNQTSMYLCASSPRVEQFFGPGTRLTVL.